Described below is a single T cell receptor (beta chain) sequence and its context. Its antigen specificity is not known. No much larger clonotype is one base removed from it; base qualities were not supplied. Healthy HIV-negative adults with no recently reported acute infections or vaccinations were included as donors. Every donor was a Caucasian adult residing in Nashville, Tennessee, USA. CD4+ T cells were enriched by magnetic negative selection, after which naive cells were positively selected on CD45RA and the negative fraction was taken as the memory subset. Blood was collected by leukapheresis, and PBMCs were isolated by Ficoll-Histopaque density gradient centrifugation and then cryopreserved in liquid nitrogen vapor phase. Analytical flow cytometry was used to check the purity and quantity of each magnetically sorted T cell population. Each sorted fraction had its genomic DNA isolated and then quantified by UV absorbance on a Nanodrop 2000c.

The data stem from a study of shared clonotypes between healthy human individuals (TCRdb year 2020). For the wider study: A couple of women and a few men aged 18 to 49 years were included in the cohort. For each donor, three plates each were used for CD4 naive and CD4 memory, two plates were used for CD8 naive, and one plate was used for CD8 memory. Blood TCR repertoires of a handful of healthy adults were deeply sequenced to estimate repertoire size and the extent of clonotype sharing between individuals. To increase sequencing depth and limit assay-specific biases, different laboratories used diverse techniques to prepare libraries and sequence TCR repertoires. Each donor's leukapheresis produced roughly between roughly 0.85 and 10 billion PBMCs.

The CDR3 contains 14 residues, cysteine and phenylalanine counted. Just the 42-base CDR3 DNA is kept, in frame starting at base 1. Overall results and qualifications from the work: Estimated clonotype richness was generally larger for naive than for memory subsets. Because the study included a small number of donors, the genetic and exposure-history diversity represented was limited. Pairwise subsampling indicated that sequencing depth was expected to affect the degree of clonotype sharing among donors. Sampling was restricted to blood, and TCR repertoires in tissues likely differ from the TCR repertoires found in blood. When a few donors were compared, the shared fraction of clonotypes was 5% to 6.5% for naive CD4, 3% to 4% for naive CD8, 2% to 2.5% for memory CD4, and less than 0.45% for memory CD8. Incomplete sequencing was indicated by rarefaction of sorted-subset datasets, despite the large sequencing depth. Clonotypes shared by all four sorted-subset donors showed higher generation probabilities than non-shared clonotypes.

TCR CDR3 regions were amplified from genomic DNA by multiplex PCR using the deep immunoSEQ assay. For each cell subset, the extracted genomic DNA was distributed evenly across all wells of several immunoSEQ 96-well plates, and each plate served as one replicate. Each replicate PCR for sorted subsets received around 210 ng genomic DNA, equal to about 29,000 T cell genomes. Purified libraries were measured with a Qubit 3.0 fluorometer, size-checked on a Bioanalyzer 2100, and measured again with the KAPA Library Quantification kit. Every immunoSEQ 96-well plate was sequenced on a separate single-read 150-cycle Illumina NextSeq 550 flow cell. The authors' analysis ran thus. Because the immunoSEQ output included only junctional sequences and no quality scores, the filtering could not be the same as the filtering used for full-length reads. To assign V/J genes and CDR3, sequences were annotated against IMGT germline references using PyIR, a Python wrapper for IgBLAST v1.9. Reads were filtered out if the reads had weak V/J assignments (E-value above 1e-6), no CDR3, stop codons, out-of-frame junctions, or ambiguous translated residues. V3J clonotypes were defined as sequences sharing an identical inferred V gene, J gene, and CDR3 amino acid sequence. Percentage overlap between repertoires was calculated by dividing the number of shared unique clonotypes by the size of the smaller repertoire. Repertoire richness was assessed with RTK rarefaction, the Chao1 estimator, and Recon v2.1 estimates of unobserved clonotypes. OLGA was used to compute generation probabilities for all TCRbeta clonotypes that the gDNA method yielded from a handful of donors. TCRdb's version of the immuneACCESS table is confined to in-frame rearrangements and falls short of the full clone set. An unresolved V gene accounts for under half of the shortfall where checked; the remainder is of unknown origin. V, J and clone size are taken as reported in that table, and D and trimming were inferred from the DNA itself. Recorded for this sample are 2 million to 2.5 million clones; approximately 95% of them occurred a single time. The ten largest clones take up under 0.45% of the sample.

Material: naive CD4+ T cells from PBMCs. The intended sense of this specimen's cell subset or site label: CD45RA+ positively selected. Here the chain combines TRBV21-1 and TRBJ2-1. TRBV21-1 is flagged as a pseudogene. This receptor was identified in a man in his late teens or twenties in good health. Some clones in this sample may be carry-over from other donors' samples. At the DNA level, the sequence is TGTGCCAGCAGCAATAAGGGGGAGGTTCGGGAGCAGTTCTTC. This translates into CASSNKGEVREQFF.